This T cell receptor beta chain was sequenced during a study of control samples from healthy donors and cancer patients (dated by TCRdb to about 2020). The library came from the immunoSEQ multiplex PCR assay. The table was pulled from immuneACCESS by TCRdb, which kept in-frame rearrangements only. Such tables lose some clones; where checked, under half of the loss comes from unresolved V genes, and the rest has no known cause. This sample lists about 180,000 clones; around 90% were detected once. Of the sample, approximately 1.5% falls within the top ten clones. A remark on this clone: The antigen it recognizes is unknown. Per-base quality was not reported, and no clone a single base away is much larger than it.

The TCR sequence derives from a woman in her fifties or sixties in good health. Sample: blood.

Read as DNA, the sequence is TGTGCCAGCAGCCAATTATCAACCCCGGGCTACACCTTC. Its product reads: CASSQLSTPGYTF. The rearrangement joined TRBV3-1 (or the pseudogene TRBV3-2) to TRBJ1-2, with the D gene not confidently named. V and J lose 2 bases and 8 bases, and a span of 12 bases separates them. The germline V gene (reference sequence) supplies CDR1 LGHDT and CDR2 YNNKEL. Reading from cysteine to phenylalanine, the CDR3 counts 13 amino acids. Kept here is only the CDR3 DNA, which spans 39 bases and is read in frame from base 1.